The sequence of this TCR beta chain was determined in a study of cytomegalovirus exposure and HLA in healthy donors. In the case of this clone: Its specificity is unknown.

Notes on the study in general: A later analysis reportedly identified an Asian-associated ancestry cluster as carrying fewer N-insertions than the 666-donor mean.

Primers: 60 Vbeta forward and 13 Jbeta reverse. Using immunoSEQ multiplex PCR, the repertoire was profiled, and TCRdb retains in-frame clones only, with some absent. Among 84,000 or so clones listed, about 80% were seen once. CDR3 size: 14 residues. The germline gives CDR1 MNHNY, CDR2 SVGAGI (reference sequence). Input material: PBMCs. The genes are TRBV6-6 and TRBJ2-5, with a tentative D call TRBD1 (7 bases). The tail of the sequence fits TRBJ2-7 better, so the J call may be wrong. The sequence was obtained from a man aged 45-65 years in good health and CMV-seronegative. CDR3 sequence reads: CASSRRGVNYEQYF. In nucleotides, the CDR3 is TGTGCCAGCAGTCGCAGGGGGGTGAACTACGAGCAGTACTTC.